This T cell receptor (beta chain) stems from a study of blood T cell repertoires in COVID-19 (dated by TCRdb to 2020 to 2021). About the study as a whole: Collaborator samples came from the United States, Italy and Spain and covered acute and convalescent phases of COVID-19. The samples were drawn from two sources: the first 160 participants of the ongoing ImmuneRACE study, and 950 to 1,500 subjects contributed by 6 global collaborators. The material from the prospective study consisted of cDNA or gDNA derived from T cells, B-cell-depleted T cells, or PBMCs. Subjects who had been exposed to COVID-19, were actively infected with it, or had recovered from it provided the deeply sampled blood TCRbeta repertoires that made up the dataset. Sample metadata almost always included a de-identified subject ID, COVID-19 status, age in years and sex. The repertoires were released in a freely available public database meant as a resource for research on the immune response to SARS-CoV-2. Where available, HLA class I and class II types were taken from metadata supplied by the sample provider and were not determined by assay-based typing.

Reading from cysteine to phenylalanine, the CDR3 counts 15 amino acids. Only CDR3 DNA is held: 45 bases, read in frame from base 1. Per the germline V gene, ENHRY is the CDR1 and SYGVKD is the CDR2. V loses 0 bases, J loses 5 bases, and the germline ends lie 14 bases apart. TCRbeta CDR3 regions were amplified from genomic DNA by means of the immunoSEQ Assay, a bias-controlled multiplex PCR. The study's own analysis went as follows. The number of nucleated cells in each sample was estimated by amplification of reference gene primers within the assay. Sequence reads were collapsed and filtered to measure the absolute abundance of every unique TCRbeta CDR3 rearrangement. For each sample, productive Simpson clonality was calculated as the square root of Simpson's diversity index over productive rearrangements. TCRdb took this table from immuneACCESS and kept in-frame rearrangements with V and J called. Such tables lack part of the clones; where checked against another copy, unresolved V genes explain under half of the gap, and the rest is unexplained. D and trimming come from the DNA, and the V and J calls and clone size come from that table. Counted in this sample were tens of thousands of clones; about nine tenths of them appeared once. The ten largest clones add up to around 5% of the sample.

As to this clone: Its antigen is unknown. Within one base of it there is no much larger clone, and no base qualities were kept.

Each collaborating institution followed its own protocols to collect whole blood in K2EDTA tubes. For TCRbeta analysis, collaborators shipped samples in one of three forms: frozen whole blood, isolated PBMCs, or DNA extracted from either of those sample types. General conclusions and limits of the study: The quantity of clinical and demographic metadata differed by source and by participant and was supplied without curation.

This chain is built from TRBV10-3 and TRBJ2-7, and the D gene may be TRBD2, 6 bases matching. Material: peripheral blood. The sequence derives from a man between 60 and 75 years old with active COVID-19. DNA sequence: TGTGCCATCAGTGAGTCGGGAGGTAAAGAAAACGAGCAGTACTTC. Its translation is CAISESGGKENEQYF.